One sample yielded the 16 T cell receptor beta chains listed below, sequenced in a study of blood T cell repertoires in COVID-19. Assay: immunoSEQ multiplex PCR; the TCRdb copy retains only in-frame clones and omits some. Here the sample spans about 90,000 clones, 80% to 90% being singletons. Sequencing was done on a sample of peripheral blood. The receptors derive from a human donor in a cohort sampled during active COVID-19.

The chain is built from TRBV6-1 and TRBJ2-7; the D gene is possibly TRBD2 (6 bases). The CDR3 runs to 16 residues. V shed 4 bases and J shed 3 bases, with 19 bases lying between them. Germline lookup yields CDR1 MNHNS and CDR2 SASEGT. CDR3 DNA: TGTGCCAGCAGTGGGGGACTGCAGACGTTCGGCTACGAGCAGTACTTC. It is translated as CASSGGLQTFGYEQYF.

CDR3 coding DNA: TGCGCCAGCAGCTTTTTTAGCCGGGACAGGTCGCCGCCTCGCGTCACAGATACGCAGTATTTT. Its protein is CASSFFSRDRSPPRVTDTQYF. J is TRBJ2-3 and V is TRBV5-1; 8 bases line up with TRBD1. The germline CDR1 and CDR2 sequences are SGHRS and YFSETQ. J gave up 2 bases and V 2 bases, and 22 bases lay outside the gene matches. CDR3 length equals 21 residues.

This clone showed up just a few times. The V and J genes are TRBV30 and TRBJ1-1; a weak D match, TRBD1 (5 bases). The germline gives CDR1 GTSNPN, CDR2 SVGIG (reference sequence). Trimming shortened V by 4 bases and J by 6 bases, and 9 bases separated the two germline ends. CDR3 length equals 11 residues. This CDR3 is CAWKRGAEAFF. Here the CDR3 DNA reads TGTGCCTGGAAACGGGGGGCTGAAGCTTTCTTT.

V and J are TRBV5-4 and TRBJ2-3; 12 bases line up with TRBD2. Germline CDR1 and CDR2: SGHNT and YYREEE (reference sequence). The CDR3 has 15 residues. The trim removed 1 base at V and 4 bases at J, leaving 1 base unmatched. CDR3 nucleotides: TGTGCCAGCAGCTTGTGGACTAGCGGGGCAGATACGCAGTATTTT. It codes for CASSLWTSGADTQYF.

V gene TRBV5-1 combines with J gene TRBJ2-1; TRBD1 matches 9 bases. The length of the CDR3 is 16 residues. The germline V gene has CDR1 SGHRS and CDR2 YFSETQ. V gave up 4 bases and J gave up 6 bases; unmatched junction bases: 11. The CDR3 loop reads CASSPDPGQGLNEQFF. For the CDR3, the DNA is TGCGCCAGCAGCCCAGACCCGGGACAGGGCCTCAATGAGCAGTTCTTC.

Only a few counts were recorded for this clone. As DNA, the CDR3 is TGCGCCAGCAGCTTGGGAGGTCCCGGTGAGCCCCAGCATTTT. Amino acids: CASSLGGPGEPQHF. The chain uses TRBV5-1 and TRBJ1-5; D call uncertain. Germline-derived CDR1 and CDR2 are SGHRS and YFSETQ. The CDR3 is 14 amino acids. Trimming took 0 bases from V and 8 from J, leaving 12 bases between them.

The CDR3 loop reads CASRETGAYEQYF. The DNA of the CDR3 is TGTGCCAGCAGAGAGACAGGGGCCTACGAGCAGTACTTC. The J gene is TRBJ2-7, the V gene TRBV12-3 or TRBV12-4; 8 bases are shared with TRBD1. The junction had 3 bases not matched to a gene; V was cut back by 6 bases and J by 2 bases. The CDR3 is made up of 13 amino acids.

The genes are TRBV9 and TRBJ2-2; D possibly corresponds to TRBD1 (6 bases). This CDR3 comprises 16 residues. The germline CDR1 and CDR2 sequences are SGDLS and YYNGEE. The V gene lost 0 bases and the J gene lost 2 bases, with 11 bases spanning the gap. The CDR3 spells CASSVERGGNTGELFF. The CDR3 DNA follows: TGTGCCAGCAGCGTAGAGAGAGGGGGAAACACCGGGGAGCTGTTTTTT.

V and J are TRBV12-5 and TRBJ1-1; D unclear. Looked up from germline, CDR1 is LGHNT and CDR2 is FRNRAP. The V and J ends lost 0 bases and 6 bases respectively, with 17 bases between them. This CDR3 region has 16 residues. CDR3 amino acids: CASGLVPPRTVSEAFF. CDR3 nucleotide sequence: TGTGCTAGTGGTTTGGTACCCCCACGAACTGTCTCTGAAGCTTTCTTT. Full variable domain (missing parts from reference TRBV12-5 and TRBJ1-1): DARVTQTPRHKVTEMGQEVTMRCQPILGHNTVFWYRQTMMQGLELLAYFRNRAPLDDSGMPKDRFSAEMPDATLATLKIQPSEPRDSAVYFCASGLVPPRTVSEAFFGQGTRLTVV.

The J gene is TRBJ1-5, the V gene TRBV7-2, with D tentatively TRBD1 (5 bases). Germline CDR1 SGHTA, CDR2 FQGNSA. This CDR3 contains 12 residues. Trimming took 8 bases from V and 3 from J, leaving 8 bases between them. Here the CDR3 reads CASGAFNQPQHF. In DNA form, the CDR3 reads TGTGCCAGCGGGGCCTTCAATCAGCCCCAGCATTTT.

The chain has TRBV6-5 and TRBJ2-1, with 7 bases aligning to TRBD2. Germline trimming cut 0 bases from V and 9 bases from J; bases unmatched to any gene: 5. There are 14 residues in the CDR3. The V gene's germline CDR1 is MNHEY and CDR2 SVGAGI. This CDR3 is CASSYSLAEPEQFF. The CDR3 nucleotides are TGTGCCAGCAGTTACTCGCTAGCGGAGCCTGAGCAGTTCTTC.

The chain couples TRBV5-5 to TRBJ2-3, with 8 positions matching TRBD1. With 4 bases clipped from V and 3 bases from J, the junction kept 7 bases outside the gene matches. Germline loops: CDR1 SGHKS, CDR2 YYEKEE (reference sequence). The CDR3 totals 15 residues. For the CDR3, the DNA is TGTGCCAGCAGCCCGCAGGGGGCACGGACAGATACGCAGTATTTT. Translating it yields CASSPQGARTDTQYF.

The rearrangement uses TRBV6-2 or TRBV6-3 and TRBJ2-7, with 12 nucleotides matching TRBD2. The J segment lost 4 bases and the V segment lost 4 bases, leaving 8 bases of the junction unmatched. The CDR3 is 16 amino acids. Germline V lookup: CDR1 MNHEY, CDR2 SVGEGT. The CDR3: CASSWAGTSGLYEQYF. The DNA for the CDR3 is TGTGCCAGCAGTTGGGCCGGGACTAGCGGGCTATACGAGCAGTACTTC.

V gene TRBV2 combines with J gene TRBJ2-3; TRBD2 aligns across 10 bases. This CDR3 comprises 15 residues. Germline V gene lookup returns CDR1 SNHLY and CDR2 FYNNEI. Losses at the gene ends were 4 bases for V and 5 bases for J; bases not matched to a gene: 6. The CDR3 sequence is CASSVLAGVIDTQYF. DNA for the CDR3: TGTGCCAGCAGTGTGCTAGCGGGGGTGATAGATACGCAGTATTTT.

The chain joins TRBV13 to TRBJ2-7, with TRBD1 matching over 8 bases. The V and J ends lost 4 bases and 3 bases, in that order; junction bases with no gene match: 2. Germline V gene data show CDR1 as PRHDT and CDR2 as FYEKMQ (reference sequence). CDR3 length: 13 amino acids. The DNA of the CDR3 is TGTGCCAGCAGCTCGGGACAGGTCTACGAGCAGTACTTC. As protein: CASSSGQVYEQYF.

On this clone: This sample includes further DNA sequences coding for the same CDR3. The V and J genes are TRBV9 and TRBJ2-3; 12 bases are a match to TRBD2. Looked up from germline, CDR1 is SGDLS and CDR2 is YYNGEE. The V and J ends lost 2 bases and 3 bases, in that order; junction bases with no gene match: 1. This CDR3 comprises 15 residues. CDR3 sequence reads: CASSVGLAGTDTQYF. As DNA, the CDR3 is TGTGCCAGCAGCGTCGGACTAGCGGGGACAGATACGCAGTATTTT.